This entry describes one T cell receptor beta chain. Its specificity is unknown. Scientists amplified the TCR beta CDR3 regions from RNA transcripts. An initial RT-PCR round employing HTBI primers preceded a second-round multiplex PCR. TCRdb used MiXCR to reprocess the multiplex PCR reads, holding one entry per CDR3 protein. The sample records some 380,000 distinct CDR3 sequences, approximately 15% being singletons. The CDR3 consists of 12 residues. The germline gives CDR1 ENHRY, CDR2 SYGVKD. V was shortened by 6 bases and J by 2 bases, with 7 bases between the two germline ends. The data are from a study of Graves' ophthalmopathy and Graves' hyperthyroidism. Study-level results: Among expanded thyroid clonotypes above 0.001 frequency, most also occurred in blood.

Aged 18 to 65, hyperthyroidism patients had new diagnoses of under 2 months' duration. Other autoimmune diseases, uncontrolled infections, pregnancy or lactation led to the exclusion of patients. Fresh peripheral blood (roughly 9.7 ml) yielded the PBMCs. The sample comprised peripheral blood. This chain links TRBV10-3 with TRBJ2-5; D unclear. The clonotype originates from a young woman with stable Graves' hyperthyroidism. CDR3 loop: CAISPEQETQYF. Here the CDR3 DNA reads TGTGCCATCAGCCCGGAGCAAGAGACCCAGTACTTC.